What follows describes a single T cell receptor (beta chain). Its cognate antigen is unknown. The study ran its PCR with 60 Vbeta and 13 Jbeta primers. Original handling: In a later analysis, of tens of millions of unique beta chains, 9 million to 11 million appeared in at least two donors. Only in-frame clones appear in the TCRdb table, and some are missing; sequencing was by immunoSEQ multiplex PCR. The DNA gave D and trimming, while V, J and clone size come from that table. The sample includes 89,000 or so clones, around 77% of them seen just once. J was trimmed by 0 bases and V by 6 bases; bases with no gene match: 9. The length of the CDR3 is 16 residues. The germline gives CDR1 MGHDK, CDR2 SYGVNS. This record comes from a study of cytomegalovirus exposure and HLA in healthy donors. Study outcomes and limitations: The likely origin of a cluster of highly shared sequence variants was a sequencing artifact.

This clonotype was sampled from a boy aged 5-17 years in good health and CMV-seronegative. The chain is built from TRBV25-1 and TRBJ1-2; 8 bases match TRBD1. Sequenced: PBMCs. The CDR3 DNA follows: TGTGCCAGCAGCAACACAGGGGGAACTACTAACTATGGCTACACCTTC. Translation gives CASSNTGGTTNYGYTF.